Following are 6 T cell receptor beta chains from one sample sequenced in a study of shared clonotypes between healthy human individuals. Using immunoSEQ multiplex PCR, the repertoire was profiled, and TCRdb retains in-frame clones only, with some absent. The table lists about a million clones, around 80% of them singletons. Sequenced input: memory CD4+ T cells sorted from blood. Subset here: CD45RA-negative fraction. All receptors derive from a man between 18 and 29 years old in good health.

This clone came up once. CDR3 bases: TGTGCCAGCAGCCCGGGACAGACAGTGGTAGTGCCTGGCTACACCTTC. It encodes CASSPGQTVVVPGYTF. This chain connects TRBV7-9 to TRBJ1-2; TRBD1 matches at 7 bases. Germline trimming cut 5 bases from V and 7 bases from J; bases unmatched to any gene: 16. The CDR3 covers 16 residues. Germline CDR1 SEHNR, CDR2 FQNEAQ (reference sequence).

This chain links TRBV21-1 with TRBJ2-1; TRBD2, the D gene given by the table, was not confirmed from the DNA. TRBV21-1 has pseudogene status. The CDR3 consists of 14 residues. The CDR3 loop is CASSKDPSVNEQFF. As DNA, the CDR3 is TGTGCCAGCAGCAAAGACCCGTCGGTGAATGAGCAGTTCTTC.

This chain links TRBV19 with TRBJ2-5; 8 bases are shared with TRBD2. Losses at the gene ends were 8 bases for V and 2 bases for J; bases not matched to a gene: 10. In germline, CDR1 is LNHDA, CDR2 SQIVND (reference sequence). This CDR3 has 15 amino acids. This chain's CDR3 is CASGPTSGGQETQYF. Here the CDR3 DNA reads TGTGCCAGTGGCCCTACGTCGGGAGGGCAAGAGACCCAGTACTTC. The variable domain in full, completed from reference TRBV19 and TRBJ2-5, reads DGGITQSPKYLFRKEGQNVTLSCEQNLNHDAMYWYRQDPGQGLRLIYYSQIVNDFQKGDIAEGYSVSREKKESFPLTVTSAQKNPTAFYLCASGPTSGGQETQYFGPGTRLLVL.

This clone has more than one count but fewer than ten. V and J are TRBV27 and TRBJ2-1; 8 bases map to TRBD2. Germline V CDR1 and CDR2: MNHEY, SMNVEV (reference sequence). V was clipped by 0 bases and J by 0 bases; unmatched bases: 10. The CDR3 length is 19 residues. The CDR3 region has the DNA TGTGCCAGCAGTTTATCCTGGGTGACTAGCGTGAGCTCCTACAATGAGCAGTTCTTC. Translated: CASSLSWVTSVSSYNEQFF.

This chain uses TRBV7-2 with TRBJ2-5; a possible D gene is TRBD1 (5 bases). Germline-derived CDR1 and CDR2 are SGHTA and FQGNSA. V gave up 5 bases and J gave up 2 bases, with 9 bases separating them. CDR3 size: 13 residues. CDR3 loop: CASSRQLQETQYF. Here the CDR3 DNA reads TGTGCCAGCAGCCGACAGTTACAAGAGACCCAGTACTTC. Supplemented by reference TRBV7-2 and TRBJ2-5, the full variable domain reads GAGVSQSPSNKVTEKGKDVELRCDPISGHTALYWYRQSLGQGLEFLIYFQGNSAPDKSGLPSDRFSAERTGGSVSTLTIQRTQQEDSAVYLCASSRQLQETQYFGPGTRLLVL.

Many counts were recorded for this clone. The chain combines TRBV9 with TRBJ1-2, with 9 positions matching TRBD1. Trimming removed 3 bases from V and 7 bases from J; junction bases left unmatched: 10. The CDR3 has 15 residues. Germline CDR1 is SGDLS and CDR2 is YYNGEE. The CDR3 region has the DNA TGTGCCAGCAGCGAGCCGGGACAGGGAGTCGGTGGCTACACCTTC. This translates into CASSEPGQGVGGYTF.